What follows are 16 T cell receptor beta chains derived from one specimen sequenced in a study of beta chain features in type 1 diabetes. Study-level results: Shorter TCRB CDR3s, moderately but significantly so, marked every one of the four CD4+ subsets in Type 1 diabetes patients.

These receptors have no known antigen. The whole isolated RNA underwent reverse transcription, so sequencing captured expressed TCRB transcripts. The method was immunoSEQ multiplex PCR; TCRdb's version includes in-frame clones alone and lacks a portion of them. The sample shows around 30,000 clones, roughly 61% of them seen only once. Sequences were obtained from Tregs from blood. These receptors were taken from a young woman with type 1 diabetes.

The V call is TRBV7-3, the J call TRBJ2-1; 8 nucleotides match TRBD1. Germline-derived CDR1 and CDR2 are SGHTA and FQGTGA. The CDR3 sequence is 15 residues long. The V segment lost 5 bases and the J segment 4 bases; nucleotides outside the gene matches: 7. Here the CDR3 DNA reads TGTGCCAGCAGCACTGCGACAGGGGAGTACAATGAGCAGTTCTTC. It yields the protein CASSTATGEYNEQFF. Filled out from reference TRBV7-3 and TRBJ2-1, the complete variable domain reads GAGVSQTPSNKVTEKGKYVELRCDPISGHTALYWYRQSLGQGPEFLIYFQGTGAADDSGLPNDRFFAVRPEGSVSTLKIQRTERGDSAVYLCASSTATGEYNEQFFGPGTRLTVL.

J is TRBJ2-2 and V is TRBV5-4, with 12 positions matching TRBD1. Losses at the gene ends were 4 bases for V and 10 bases for J; bases not matched to a gene: 11. The CDR3 sequence is 16 residues long. Looked up from germline, CDR1 is SGHNT and CDR2 is YYREEE (reference sequence). The CDR3 loop reads CASSPPGTGGIAELFF. The CDR3 region has the DNA TGTGCCAGCAGCCCTCCCGGGACAGGGGGCATAGCGGAGCTGTTTTTT.

The chain recombines TRBV1 with TRBJ2-5; the table's D call TRBD1 went unverified against the DNA. TRBV1 is annotated as a pseudogene. The CDR3 covers 14 residues. This chain's CDR3 is CTSSPRVLQETQYF. The CDR3 coding sequence is TGCACCAGCAGCCCCAGGGTCCTCCAAGAGACCCAGTACTTC.

This clone was counted a few times. The J gene is TRBJ2-5, the V gene TRBV6-5; D possibly corresponds to TRBD2 (8 bases). The CDR3 runs to 14 residues. Germline assignment: CDR1 MNHEY and CDR2 SVGAGI. V lost 4 bases to trimming and J lost 5 bases, with 14 bases between them. The CDR3 region is CASSFPGGGETQYF. The CDR3 DNA reads TGTGCCAGCAGTTTTCCGGGAGGGGGCGAGACCCAGTACTTC.

Only a few counts were recorded for this clone. The CDR3 coding sequence is TGTGCCAGCTCACCCGCTAGCAATGTTGGCGAGCAGTACTTC. It codes for CASSPASNVGEQYF. This chain joins TRBV18 and TRBJ2-7, with D tentatively TRBD2 (5 bases). This CDR3 has 14 amino acids. Per the germline V gene, CDR1 is KGHSH and CDR2 is LQKENI. Trimming removed 3 bases at V and 6 bases at J, with 15 bases between.

This clone has only a few counts. The gene calls are TRBV29-1 and TRBJ2-2, with 7 bases matching TRBD1. Germline CDR1 reads SQVTM; CDR2 reads ANQGSEA. The CDR3 has 13 residues. J gave up 6 bases and V 5 bases, and 6 bases lay outside the gene matches. The CDR3 DNA follows: TGCAGCGTTATGGGCCAGGGGGCCGGGGAGCTGTTTTTT. This translates into CSVMGQGAGELFF.

This chain's CDR3 is CASSHPPGASRGSSYNEQFF. CDR3 DNA sequence: TGCGCCAGCAGCCACCCTCCAGGGGCTAGCCGGGGAAGCTCCTACAATGAGCAGTTCTTC. V is TRBV5-1 and J is TRBJ2-1; a possible D gene is TRBD1 (6 bases). The germline V and J ends were trimmed by 4 bases and 0 bases, with 26 bases remaining between them. From germline, CDR1 is SGHRS and CDR2 YFSETQ. This CDR3 contains 20 residues.

The chain couples TRBV2 to TRBJ2-6; D is perhaps TRBD2 (6 bases). There are 15 residues in the CDR3. V lost 7 bases to trimming and J lost 0 bases, with 10 bases between them. Looked up from germline, CDR1 is SNHLY and CDR2 is FYNNEI. The CDR3 nucleotides are TGTGCCAGCAATAGCGGTCCCTCTGGGGCCAACGTCCTGACTTTC. Protein sequence: CASNSGPSGANVLTF.

The chain recombines TRBV28 with TRBJ1-1, with a possible D match to TRBD1 (5 bases). The V gene lost 2 bases and the J gene lost 6 bases, with 10 bases spanning the gap. The CDR3 loop spans 13 amino acids. CDR1 MDHEN and CDR2 SYDVKM come from the germline V gene. The chain's CDR3 is CASSLRGVAEAFF. The CDR3 DNA sequence: TGTGCCAGCAGTTTACGGGGGGTCGCTGAAGCTTTCTTT.

Here the CDR3 DNA reads TGTGCCAGCAGCTTGTTTTACTCGGTGTATGGCTACACCTTC. This translates into CASSLFYSVYGYTF. J is TRBJ1-2 and V is TRBV5-4; no clear D gene. This CDR3 contains 14 residues. Germline V CDR1 and CDR2: SGHNT, YYREEE (reference sequence). The V gene lost 1 base and the J gene lost 5 bases, with 12 bases spanning the gap.

This chain uses TRBV6-1 with TRBJ1-3, with D perhaps matching TRBD1 (5 bases). Germline V gene sequence: CDR1 MNHNS, CDR2 SASEGT. The CDR3 consists of 15 residues. Trimming removed 10 bases at V and 0 bases at J, with 16 bases between. This CDR3 reads CATRSDSVSGNTIYF. The CDR3 nucleotides read TGTGCCACCAGAAGTGACAGCGTCTCTGGAAACACCATATATTTT.

This chain uses TRBV7-9 with TRBJ2-7; the match to TRBD2 covers 7 bases. Germline V CDR1 and CDR2: SEHNR, FQNEAQ (reference sequence). CDR3 length: 14 residues. With 7 bases clipped from V and 2 bases from J, the junction kept 8 bases outside the gene matches. CDR3 residues: CASISGGATYEQYF. DNA for the CDR3: TGTGCCAGCATTTCGGGGGGAGCCACCTACGAGCAGTACTTC.

The rearrangement uses TRBV4-1 and TRBJ1-2, with unresolved D. Germline assignment: CDR1 MGHRA and CDR2 YSYEKL. The ends were cut back, 0 bases at V and 5 bases at J, with 4 bases in the middle. This CDR3 contains 12 residues. The DNA of the CDR3 is TGCGCCAGCAGCCAAGATCTGTATGGCTACACCTTC. The encoded protein is CASSQDLYGYTF.

This clone is judged medium-sized. J is TRBJ2-7 and V is TRBV2; 7 bases are a match to TRBD2. CDR3 length equals 12 residues. Germline CDR1 is SNHLY and CDR2 is FYNNEI. V gave up 11 bases and J gave up 6 bases; unmatched junction bases: 10. Here the CDR3 DNA reads TGTGCCGTAGTTGGCGGGAGTAGCGAGCAGTACTTC. Translating gives CAVVGGSSEQYF.

The chain is built from TRBV7-3 and TRBJ2-3; 11 bases align to TRBD2. Trimming at V came to 0 bases and at J to 4 bases, leaving 3 bases not matched to a gene. Germline loops: CDR1 SGHTA, CDR2 FQGTGA. The CDR3 length is 16 residues. The chain's CDR3 is CASSLTTSGSADTQYF. The CDR3 coding sequence is TGTGCCAGCAGCTTAACCACTAGCGGGAGTGCAGATACGCAGTATTTT.

This clone was seen just once. This chain uses TRBV6-6 with TRBJ2-7; TRBD1 matches 8 bases. Germline V gene data show CDR1 as MNHNY and CDR2 as SVGAGI (reference sequence). This CDR3 is 13 amino acids long. The V and J ends lost 6 bases and 3 bases, in that order; junction bases with no gene match: 4. The CDR3 DNA reads as TGTGCCAGCAGGCCCGGGACAGGCTACGAGCAGTACTTC. It encodes CASRPGTGYEQYF.